The 27 T cell receptor beta chains given below trace back to one sample, sequenced in a study of control samples from healthy donors and cancer patients. Profiling relied on immunoSEQ multiplex PCR, and the TCRdb table lists in-frame clones only, not all of them. The sample holds 95,000 to 100,000 clones, roughly 89% seen once. Sequencing was done on a sample of blood. The receptors derive from a man between 25 and 39 years old in good health.

This sequence joins TRBV24-1 and TRBJ2-5; TRBD2 aligns across 9 bases. Germline values: CDR1 KGHDR, CDR2 SFDVKD. Trimming at V came to 7 bases and at J to 2 bases, leaving 7 bases not matched to a gene. CDR3 length: 15 amino acids. This CDR3 is CATSETSGSQETQYF. The CDR3 region has the DNA TGTGCCACCAGCGAGACTAGCGGTAGTCAAGAGACCCAGTACTTC.

V is TRBV5-4 and J is TRBJ1-2; D remains ambiguous. From germline, CDR1 is SGHNT and CDR2 YYREEE (reference sequence). CDR3 length: 16 residues. V was shortened by 0 bases and J by 1 base, with 13 bases between the two germline ends. The CDR3 reads CASSLEPRAINYGYTF. In nucleotides, the CDR3 is TGTGCCAGCAGCTTGGAACCGCGCGCCATTAACTATGGCTACACCTTC.

This rearrangement joins TRBV4-3 to TRBJ2-1; TRBD2 matches 8 bases. With 0 bases clipped from V and 15 bases from J, the junction kept 7 bases outside the gene matches. This CDR3 spans 13 amino acids. CDR1 and CDR2 (germline): LGHNA, YSLEER. The CDR3, as DNA: TGCGCCAGCAGCCAAGATAGCGGGACCCCAATGTTCTTC. It specifies CASSQDSGTPMFF.

The chain links TRBV6-5 to TRBJ1-1; D may be TRBD1 (5 bases). The CDR3 loop spans 15 amino acids. Looked up from germline, CDR1 is MNHEY and CDR2 is SVGAGI. The germline V and J ends were trimmed by 1 base and 2 bases, with 11 bases remaining between them. The CDR3 region has the DNA TGTGCCAGCAGTTACTATACGGGGGGAAACACTGAAGCTTTCTTT. Translation: CASSYYTGGNTEAFF.

The chain couples TRBV18 to TRBJ1-2; 9 bases agree with TRBD1. The ends lost 5 bases at V and 2 bases at J; junction bases unmatched: 12. The V gene's germline CDR1 is KGHSH and CDR2 LQKENI. CDR3 length: 17 residues. The CDR3 spells CASSSDRGSGGNYGYTF. The CDR3 DNA follows: TGTGCCAGCTCATCGGACAGGGGTAGCGGAGGGAACTATGGCTACACCTTC.

The chain combines TRBV6-5 with TRBJ2-1, with TRBD2 matching 10 bases. Germline V gene sequence: CDR1 MNHEY, CDR2 SVGAGI. The CDR3 is made up of 16 amino acids. The junction had 4 bases not matched to a gene; V was cut back by 2 bases and J by 3 bases. For the CDR3, the DNA is TGTGCCAGCAGTTACACTTTAGCGGGAGGCTACAATGAGCAGTTCTTC. It translates to CASSYTLAGGYNEQFF.

This sequence joins TRBV5-3 and TRBJ1-6; no reliable D call. TRBV5-3 is sorted into the ORF group, with uncertain function. The CDR3 is 14 residues long. The V gene lost 7 bases and the J gene lost 9 bases, with 17 bases spanning the gap. The CDR3 spells CARRPLGWISPLHF. As DNA, the CDR3 is TGTGCCAGACGCCCCCTCGGGTGGATTTCACCCCTCCACTTT.

This rearrangement joins TRBV7-2 to TRBJ1-4, with 9 bases that match TRBD1. In germline, CDR1 is SGHTA, CDR2 FQGNSA. The trim removed 5 bases at V and 6 bases at J, leaving 4 bases unmatched. This CDR3 comprises 14 residues. The CDR3 spells CASSQDRGHEKLFF. The CDR3 nucleotides are TGTGCCAGCAGCCAGGACAGGGGTCATGAAAAACTGTTTTTT.

This clone has just one count. The CDR3 here is CASSQNTGELFF. DNA of the CDR3: TGTGCCAGCAGCCAGAACACCGGGGAGCTGTTTTTT. V and J are TRBV3-1 (or the pseudogene TRBV3-2) and TRBJ2-2, with D unresolved. Germline V lookup: CDR1 LGHDT, CDR2 YNNKEL (reference sequence). The ends were cut back, 3 bases at V and 1 base at J, with 0 bases in the middle. CDR3 length equals 12 residues.

This chain uses TRBV7-2 with TRBJ1-6; D remains ambiguous. Germline-derived CDR1 and CDR2 are SGHTA and FQGNSA. The CDR3 length is 16 residues. Trimming took off 5 bases at V and 7 bases at J, with 18 bases between the two ends. The CDR3 DNA reads as TGTGCCAGCAGCGAAGGAATTTCGCGGCGGAATTCACCCCTCCACTTT. Residues: CASSEGISRRNSPLHF.

The gene calls are TRBV27 and TRBJ2-7, with 7 nucleotides matching TRBD1. V lost 5 bases and J lost 6; bases outside the gene matches: 10. From germline, CDR1 is MNHEY and CDR2 SMNVEV (reference sequence). CDR3 length equals 14 residues. The CDR3 region is CASSPTLQGTEQYV. Written as DNA, the CDR3 is TGTGCCAGCAGTCCGACCCTACAGGGGACCGAGCAGTACGTC.

The chain recombines TRBV5-8 with TRBJ1-5, with D unclear. The length of the CDR3 is 14 residues. With 4 bases removed from V and 0 bases from J, the gap between germline ends came to 8 bases. Germline values: CDR1 SGHTS, CDR2 YDEGEE. For the CDR3, the DNA is TGTGCCAGCAGCCAATCATATAGCAATCAGCCCCAGCATTTT. Encoded protein: CASSQSYSNQPQHF.

This chain connects TRBV28 to TRBJ1-6; possible D gene TRBD1, 5 bases. Germline lookup yields CDR1 MDHEN and CDR2 SYDVKM. CDR3 length: 14 residues. Trimming took 6 bases from V and 4 from J, leaving 10 bases between them. CDR3 loop: CASSGGGYNSPLHF. Here the CDR3 DNA reads TGTGCCAGCAGCGGGGGGGGATATAATTCACCCCTCCACTTT.

This clone appeared a few times. This chain links TRBV3-1 (or the pseudogene TRBV3-2) with TRBJ1-2; TRBD1 matches at 7 bases. The junction had 5 bases not matched to a gene; V was cut back by 6 bases and J by 7 bases. The germline V gene encodes CDR1 LGHDT and CDR2 YNNKEL (reference sequence). There are 12 residues in the CDR3. CDR3 coding DNA: TGTGCCAGCAGGACAGGGTTTGGTGGCTACACCTTC. It is translated as CASRTGFGGYTF.

This clone was found once. This chain connects TRBV6-6 to TRBJ2-6, with no clear D. The CDR3 loop spans 14 amino acids. Between the trimmed V and J ends, which lost 4 bases and 1 base, there was a span of 5 bases. Germline loops: CDR1 MNHNY, CDR2 SVGAGI (reference sequence). The CDR3 bases are TGTGCCAGCAGTTCAAGTTCTGGGGCCAACGTCCTGACTTTC. This codes for CASSSSSGANVLTF.

This chain links TRBV19 with TRBJ1-3, with D possibly TRBD1 on 5 matching bases. V lost 3 bases and J 0 bases, leaving 12 bases between the germline ends. This CDR3 is built from 16 residues. CDR1 and CDR2 from the germline V gene are LNHDA and SQIVND (reference sequence). CDR3 nucleotides: TGTGCCAGTAGTATTATTTGGAGGGGCTCTGGAAACACCATATATTTT. This sequence encodes CASSIIWRGSGNTIYF.

The genes are TRBV24-1 and TRBJ2-4, with unresolved D. V lost 4 bases and J 7 bases, leaving 10 bases between the germline ends. This CDR3 is 13 amino acids long. Looked up from germline, CDR1 is KGHDR and CDR2 is SFDVKD. The CDR3 sequence: CATSEPGLNIQYF. The CDR3, as DNA: TGTGCCACCAGTGAACCAGGTTTGAACATTCAGTACTTC.

The chain employs TRBV7-9 and TRBJ2-1; D is unresolved. Germline-derived CDR1 and CDR2 are SEHNR and FQNEAQ (reference sequence). V lost 5 bases to trimming and J lost 0 bases, with 11 bases between them. This CDR3 comprises 15 residues. DNA for the CDR3: TGTGCCAGCAGCCTAGGGATAGCCTCCTACAATGAGCAGTTCTTC. This gives the protein CASSLGIASYNEQFF.

The chain employs TRBV10-1 and TRBJ2-3; D call uncertain. This CDR3 has 12 amino acids. V lost 0 bases and J 6 bases, leaving 4 bases between the germline ends. Germline assignment: CDR1 WNHNN and CDR2 SYGVQD (reference sequence). In DNA form, the CDR3 reads TGCGCCAGCAGTGAGTCAGAGGATACGCAGTATTTT. Protein: CASSESEDTQYF.

The table lists this clone with a few counts. This chain joins TRBV11-1 and TRBJ2-6, with D unclear. Germline-derived CDR1 and CDR2 are SGHAT and FQDESV (reference sequence). V lost 3 bases, J lost 4 bases, and 4 bases lay in between. The length of the CDR3 is 13 residues. The CDR3 is CASSFSGANVLTF. CDR3 coding DNA: TGTGCCAGCAGCTTCTCCGGGGCCAACGTCCTGACTTTC.

This rearrangement joins TRBV7-2 to TRBJ2-5; TRBD2 might be the D (7 bases). CDR1 is SGHTA, CDR2 FQGNSA, per germline. The CDR3 is 14 residues long. V lost 3 bases, J lost 7 bases, and 15 bases lay in between. CDR3 DNA sequence: TGTGCCAGCAGCTTGGAGGATAGGGGGGGGACCCAGTACTTC. Amino acid sequence: CASSLEDRGGTQYF.

CDR3 coding DNA: TGTGCCAGCAGCTCCTGGACAGCTCCATCCTACGAGCAGTACTTC. Translated: CASSSWTAPSYEQYF. The chain has TRBV5-6 and TRBJ2-7, with a tentative D call TRBD1 (6 bases). The germline V gene encodes CDR1 SGHDT and CDR2 YYEEEE. This CDR3 has 15 residues. Trimming stripped 3 bases from V and 1 base from J, with 14 bases between.

The chain uses TRBV4-1 and TRBJ1-1, with a possible D match to TRBD1 (6 bases). The CDR3 has 14 amino acids. V lost 2 bases, J lost 11 bases, and 18 bases lay in between. CDR1 and CDR2 from the germline V gene are MGHRA and YSYEKL. The CDR3 DNA reads TGCGCCAGCAGCCAATCCAGGGGAGGCCCTGTGGCTTTCTTT. This encodes CASSQSRGGPVAFF.

The chain uses TRBV24-1 and TRBJ2-1; 8 nucleotides align to TRBD1. Germline CDR1 and CDR2: KGHDR and SFDVKD. CDR3 length: 15 amino acids. J gave up 8 bases and V 4 bases, and 9 bases lay outside the gene matches. The CDR3 region is CATSEGTGETDEQFF. DNA for the CDR3: TGTGCCACCAGTGAAGGGACAGGTGAAACGGATGAGCAGTTCTTC.

This rearrangement joins TRBV5-5 to TRBJ1-1, with D tentatively TRBD1 (6 bases). The CDR3 has 15 residues. The V gene's germline CDR1 is SGHKS and CDR2 YYEKEE (reference sequence). V gave up 4 bases and J gave up 4 bases, with 17 bases separating them. The DNA for the CDR3 is TGTGCCAGCAGCGTGGGGGTTGTAGGGGGCACTGAAGCTTTCTTT. Translating gives CASSVGVVGGTEAFF.

The CDR3 DNA reads as TGTGCCAGCAGCTTGGGGCAATATGAGCAGTTCTTC. This sequence encodes CASSLGQYEQFF. V gene TRBV7-2 combines with J gene TRBJ2-1, with D maybe TRBD1 (5 bases). Trimming pared 3 bases from V and 8 bases from J, leaving 8 bases between. Germline assignment: CDR1 SGHTA and CDR2 FQGNSA. There are 12 residues in the CDR3.

The CDR3, as DNA: TGTGCCAGCAGCCCCTCAGACAGGGTATATGGGGAGACCCAGTACTTC. It is translated as CASSPSDRVYGETQYF. The chain has TRBV3-1 (or the pseudogene TRBV3-2) and TRBJ2-5, with 7 nucleotides matching TRBD1. The CDR3 runs 16 residues. Germline V gene data show CDR1 as LGHDT and CDR2 as YNNKEL (reference sequence). Trimming took 4 bases from V and 5 from J; bases not matched to a gene: 13.